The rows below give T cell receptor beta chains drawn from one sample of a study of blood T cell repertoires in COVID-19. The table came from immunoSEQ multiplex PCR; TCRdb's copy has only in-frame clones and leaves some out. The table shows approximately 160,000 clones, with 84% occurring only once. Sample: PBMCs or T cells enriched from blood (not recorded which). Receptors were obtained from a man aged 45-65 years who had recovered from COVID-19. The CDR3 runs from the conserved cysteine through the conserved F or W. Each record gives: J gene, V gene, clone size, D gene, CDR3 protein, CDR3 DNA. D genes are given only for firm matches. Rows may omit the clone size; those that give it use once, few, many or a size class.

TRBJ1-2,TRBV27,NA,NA,CASSLSGPNRELYGYTF,TGTGCCAGCAGTTTATCCGGACCCAACAGGGAGCTCTATGGCTACACCTTC
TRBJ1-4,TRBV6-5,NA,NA,CASSSSDRYEKLFF,TGTGCCAGCAGTTCGTCGGACAGATATGAAAAACTGTTTTTT
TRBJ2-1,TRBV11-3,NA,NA,CASSLGQNNEQFF,TGTGCCAGCAGCTTAGGGCAGAACAATGAGCAGTTCTTC
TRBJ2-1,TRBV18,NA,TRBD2,CASSRRTSGGGLNNEQFF,TGTGCCAGCTCACGACGGACTAGCGGGGGGGGTCTTAACAATGAGCAGTTCTTC
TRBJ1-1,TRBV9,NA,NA,CASSGHPGTEAFF,TGTGCCAGCAGCGGACACCCGGGGACTGAAGCTTTCTTT
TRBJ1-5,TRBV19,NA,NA,CASSTAQPNQPQHF,TGTGCCAGTAGTACGGCACAGCCCAATCAGCCCCAGCATTTT
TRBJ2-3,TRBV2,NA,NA,CASNEDAPGGTDTQYF,TGTGCCAGCAACGAGGACGCGCCAGGGGGCACAGATACGCAGTATTTT
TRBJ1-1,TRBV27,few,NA,CASGGYTEAFF,TGTGCCAGCGGAGGGTACACTGAAGCTTTCTTT
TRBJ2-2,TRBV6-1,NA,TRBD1,CASSERTGWGTGELFF,TGTGCCAGCAGTGAACGGACAGGGTGGGGCACCGGGGAGCTGTTTTTT
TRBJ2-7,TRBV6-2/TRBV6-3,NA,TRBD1,CASSYSDRAYEQYF,TGTGCCAGCAGTTACAGTGACAGGGCCTACGAGCAGTACTTC
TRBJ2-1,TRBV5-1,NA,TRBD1,CASSSDRGGYNEQFF,TGCGCCAGCAGCTCGGACAGGGGGGGCTACAATGAGCAGTTCTTC
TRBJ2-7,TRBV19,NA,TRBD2,CASSRTSGGPYEQYF,TGTGCCAGTAGTCGAACTAGCGGGGGTCCCTACGAGCAGTACTTC
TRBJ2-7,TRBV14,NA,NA,CASSLSYEQYF,TGTGCCAGCAGCCTATCCTACGAGCAGTACTTC
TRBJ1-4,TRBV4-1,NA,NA,CASSRQNPREKLFF,TGCGCCAGCAGCCGTCAAAACCCCAGGGAAAAACTGTTTTTT
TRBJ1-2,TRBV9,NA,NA,CASSVQQDRNYGYTF,TGTGCCAGCAGCGTCCAACAAGACAGGAACTATGGCTACACCTTC
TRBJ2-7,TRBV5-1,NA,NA,CASSLNRFYYEQYF,TGCGCCAGCAGCTTGAACAGGTTTTACTACGAGCAGTACTTC
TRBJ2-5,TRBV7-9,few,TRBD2,CASSLLGESGGQETQYF,TGTGCCAGCAGCTTACTCGGGGAGAGCGGGGGACAAGAGACCCAGTACTTC
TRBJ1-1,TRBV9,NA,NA,CASSPGSGVAFF,TGTGCCAGCAGCCCAGGGTCGGGGGTAGCTTTCTTT
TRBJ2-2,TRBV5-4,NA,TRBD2,CASSSIQGLAPRLNTGELFF,TGTGCCAGCAGCTCTATTCAGGGACTAGCCCCAAGATTGAACACCGGGGAGCTGTTTTTT
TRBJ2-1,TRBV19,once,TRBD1,CASSIAQGENEQFF,TGTGCCAGTAGTATCGCGCAGGGGGAAAATGAGCAGTTCTTC
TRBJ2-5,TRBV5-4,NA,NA,CASSLDNRKETQYF,TGTGCCAGCAGCTTGGACAACAGAAAAGAGACCCAGTACTTC
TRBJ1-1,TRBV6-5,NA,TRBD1,CASSTTGVRRTEAFF,TGTGCCAGCAGTACAACAGGGGTGCGGCGAACTGAAGCTTTCTTT
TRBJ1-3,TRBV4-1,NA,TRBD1,CASSLQGAVGNTIYF,TGCGCCAGCAGCCTACAGGGGGCAGTTGGAAACACCATATATTTT
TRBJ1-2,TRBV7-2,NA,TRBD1,CASSLAPGQGAGYTF,TGTGCCAGCAGCTTAGCGCCGGGACAGGGAGCGGGCTACACCTTC
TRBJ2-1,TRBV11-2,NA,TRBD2,CASSLQGGNEQFF,TGTGCCAGCAGCTTACAGGGAGGGAATGAGCAGTTCTTC
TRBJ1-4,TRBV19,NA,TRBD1,CASSTRTGSPNEKLFF,TGTGCCAGTAGCACTAGGACAGGGAGTCCCAATGAAAAACTGTTTTTT
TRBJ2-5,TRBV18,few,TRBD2,CASSPPGGLETQYF,TGTGCCAGCTCACCGCCGGGGGGTTTGGAGACCCAGTACTTC
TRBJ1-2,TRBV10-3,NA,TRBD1,CATGAGGGSGYTF,TGTGCCACCGGGGCAGGGGGCGGGAGTGGCTACACCTTC
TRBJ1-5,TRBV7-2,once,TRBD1,CASSLRSRDRNQPQHF,TGTGCCAGCAGCTTAAGGTCCCGGGACAGAAATCAGCCCCAGCATTTT
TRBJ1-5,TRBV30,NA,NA,CAWSVTENQPQHF,TGTGCCTGGAGTGTAACAGAAAATCAGCCCCAGCATTTT
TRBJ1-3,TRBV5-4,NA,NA,CASSTGGRPGNTIYF,TGTGCCAGCAGCACCGGAGGCAGGCCTGGAAACACCATATATTTT
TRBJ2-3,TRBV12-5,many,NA,CASGLDRVWTDTQYF,TGTGCTAGTGGTTTGGACAGGGTCTGGACAGATACGCAGTATTTT
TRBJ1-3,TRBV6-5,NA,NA,CASSYEGGGGNTIYF,TGTGCCAGCAGTTACGAAGGGGGTGGTGGAAACACCATATATTTT
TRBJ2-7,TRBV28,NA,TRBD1,CASRPPTGAHEQYF,TGTGCCAGCAGACCACCGACAGGGGCCCACGAGCAGTACTTC
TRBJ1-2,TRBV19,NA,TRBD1,CASSIVWDRPSSYGYTF,TGTGCCAGTAGTATAGTTTGGGACAGGCCTTCGAGTTATGGCTACACCTTC
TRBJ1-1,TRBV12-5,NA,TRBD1,CASGLGQGGNTEAFF,TGTGCTAGTGGTTTGGGACAGGGGGGGAACACTGAAGCTTTCTTT
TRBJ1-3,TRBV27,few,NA,CASSSMQAHRSSGNTIYF,TGTGCCAGCAGTTCCATGCAGGCACACCGATCCTCTGGAAACACCATATATTTT
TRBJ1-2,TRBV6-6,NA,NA,CASSYTDLYGYTF,TGTGCCAGCAGTTACACAGACCTCTATGGCTACACCTTC
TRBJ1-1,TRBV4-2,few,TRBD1,CASSQGSGQGHTEAFF,TGTGCCAGCAGCCAAGGCTCCGGACAGGGGCACACTGAAGCTTTCTTT
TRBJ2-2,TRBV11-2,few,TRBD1,CASSSPRQGRGGELFF,TGTGCCAGCAGCTCTCCTCGACAGGGGCGAGGCGGGGAGCTGTTTTTT
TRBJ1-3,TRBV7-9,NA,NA,CASSLTAGAGNTIYF,TGTGCCAGCAGCTTGACGGCAGGGGCCGGAAACACCATATATTTT
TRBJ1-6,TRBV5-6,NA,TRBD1,CASRTGTDNSPLHF,TGTGCCAGCAGGACCGGGACAGATAATTCACCCCTCCACTTT
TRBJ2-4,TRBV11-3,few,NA,CASSLERRDIQYF,TGTGCCAGCAGCTTAGAGCGGAGGGACATTCAGTACTTC
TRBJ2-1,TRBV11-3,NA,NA,CASSLFQGISYNEQFF,TGTGCCAGCAGCTTATTCCAGGGAATCTCCTACAATGAGCAGTTCTTC
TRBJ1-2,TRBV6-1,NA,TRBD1,CASSEATDRVYGYTF,TGTGCCAGCAGTGAAGCGACTGACAGGGTCTATGGCTACACCTTC
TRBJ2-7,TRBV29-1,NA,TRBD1,CSVRASAGTATYEQYF,TGCAGCGTCCGGGCCTCGGCCGGGACAGCCACCTACGAGCAGTACTTC
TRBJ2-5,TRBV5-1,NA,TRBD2,CASRWTSGQETQYF,TGCGCCAGCAGATGGACTAGCGGCCAAGAGACCCAGTACTTC
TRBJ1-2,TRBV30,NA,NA,CAWQNRGNYGYTF,TGTGCCTGGCAGAACCGGGGAAACTATGGCTACACCTTC
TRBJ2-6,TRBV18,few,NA,CASSPQEGARGANVLTF,TGTGCCAGCTCACCACAGGAGGGGGCTAGAGGGGCCAACGTCCTGACTTTC
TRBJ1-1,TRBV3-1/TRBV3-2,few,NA,CASSQAAAEAFF,TGTGCCAGCAGCCAAGCGGCAGCGGAAGCTTTCTTT
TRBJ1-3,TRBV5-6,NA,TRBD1,CASSRDRTGNTIYF,TGTGCCAGCAGTCGGGACAGGACTGGAAACACCATATATTTT
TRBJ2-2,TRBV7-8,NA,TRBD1,CASSTDRGLTGELFF,TGTGCCAGCAGCACGGACAGGGGGTTAACCGGGGAGCTGTTTTTT